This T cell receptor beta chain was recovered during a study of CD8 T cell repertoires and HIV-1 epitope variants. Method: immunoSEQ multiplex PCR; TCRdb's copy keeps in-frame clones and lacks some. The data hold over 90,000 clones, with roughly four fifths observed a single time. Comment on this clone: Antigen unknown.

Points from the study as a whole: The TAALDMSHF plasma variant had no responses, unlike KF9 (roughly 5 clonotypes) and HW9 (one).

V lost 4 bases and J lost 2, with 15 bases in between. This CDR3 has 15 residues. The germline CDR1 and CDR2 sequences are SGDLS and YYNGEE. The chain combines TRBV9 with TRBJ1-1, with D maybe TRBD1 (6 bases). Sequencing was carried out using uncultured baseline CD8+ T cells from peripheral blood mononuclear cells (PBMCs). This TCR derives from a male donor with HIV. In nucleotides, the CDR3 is TGTGCCAGCAGCCAGTCAGGGGTCTTAAACACTGAAGCTTTCTTT. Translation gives CASSQSGVLNTEAFF.